These T cell receptor beta chains were read from a single sample in a study of chemoradiotherapy in HPV16-positive cancers. Some clones are missing from TCRdb's copy, which holds only in-frame ones; the method was immunoSEQ multiplex PCR. The table has approximately 12,000 clones, roughly 90% seen once; the top ten hold 2% to 3%. This material consisted of blood, taken from a patient who underwent chemoradiotherapy. These receptors came from a human donor with HPV-associated anogenital cancer. Both conserved end residues are part of each CDR3. D genes are given only for firm matches. Clone size is stated in some rows and not others, as once, few, many or a class when expanded.

D: .; V: TRBV28; J: TRBJ1-6; size: .; CDR3: CASSLKAQEISPLHF; DNA: TGTGCCAGCAGTTTAAAGGCCCAAGAAATATCACCCCTCCACTTT
D: .; V: TRBV5-1; J: TRBJ2-2; size: .; CDR3: CASSSYASPLGATGELFF; DNA: TGCGCCAGCAGCTCCTACGCATCCCCTCTAGGGGCAACCGGGGAGCTGTTTTTT
D: .; V: TRBV5-3; J: TRBJ2-2; size: .; CDR3: CARSLVSWLNTGELFF; DNA: TGTGCCAGAAGCTTGGTTTCGTGGCTGAACACCGGGGAGCTGTTTTTT
D: .; V: TRBV5-8; J: TRBJ2-3; size: .; CDR3: CASSLDDSSTDTQYF; DNA: TGTGCCAGCAGCTTGGATGACAGCAGCACAGATACGCAGTATTTT
D: .; V: TRBV5-6; J: TRBJ1-3; size: .; CDR3: CASSPGRSRGNTIYF; DNA: TGTGCCAGCAGCCCGGGGAGGTCGAGAGGAAACACCATATATTTT
D: .; V: TRBV19; J: TRBJ1-1; size: .; CDR3: CASSDYTAFF; DNA: TGTGCCAGTAGCGATTATACGGCTTTCTTT
D: .; V: TRBV11-2; J: TRBJ1-1; size: .; CDR3: CASSLKRNTEAFF; DNA: TGTGCCAGCAGCTTAAAAAGGAACACTGAAGCTTTCTTT
D: .; V: TRBV7-9; J: TRBJ1-3; size: .; CDR3: CASSSESGNTIYF; DNA: TGTGCCAGCAGTTCGGAGTCTGGAAACACCATATATTTT
D: .; V: TRBV18; J: TRBJ2-7; size: once; CDR3: CASSDSSYEQYF; DNA: TGTGCTAGCTCAGACAGCTCCTACGAGCAGTACTTC
D: .; V: TRBV18; J: TRBJ2-7; size: .; CDR3: CASSPLRGYEQYF; DNA: TGTGCCAGCTCACCTCTCAGGGGCTACGAGCAGTACTTC
D: .; V: TRBV11-3; J: TRBJ2-3; size: .; CDR3: CASSSLGVGELRRTDTQYF; DNA: TGTGCCAGCAGCTCGCTAGGTGTGGGGGAGCTCCGGCGCACAGATACGCAGTATTTT
D: .; V: TRBV5-1; J: TRBJ1-1; size: once; CDR3: CASSYRPGSSTEAFF; DNA: TGCGCCAGCAGCTACCGCCCAGGCTCGAGCACTGAAGCTTTCTTT
D: .; V: TRBV4-1; J: TRBJ1-1; size: .; CDR3: CASSQVLGDGDTEAFF; DNA: TGCGCCAGCAGCCAAGTCCTAGGGGACGGAGACACTGAAGCTTTCTTT
D: .; V: TRBV19; J: TRBJ2-5; size: .; CDR3: CASSIPGGETQYF; DNA: TGTGCCAGTAGTATCCCAGGGGGGGAGACCCAGTACTTC
D: TRBD1; V: TRBV4-1; J: TRBJ2-3; size: .; CDR3: CASSQLSTGADTQYF; DNA: TGCGCCAGCAGCCAACTCTCGACAGGGGCAGATACGCAGTATTTT
D: TRBD1; V: TRBV19; J: TRBJ1-6; size: .; CDR3: CASSIRDRNSPLHF; DNA: TGTGCCAGTAGTATAAGGGACAGAAATTCACCCCTCCACTTT
D: .; V: TRBV7-9; J: TRBJ1-2; size: .; CDR3: CASSFFAPQPGYTF; DNA: TGTGCCAGCAGCTTCTTCGCCCCTCAACCCGGCTACACCTTC
D: .; V: TRBV7-2; J: TRBJ1-2; size: .; CDR3: CASSLGIQGNGYTF; DNA: TGTGCCAGCAGCTTAGGGATACAGGGTAATGGCTACACCTTC
D: .; V: TRBV5-4; J: TRBJ1-4; size: few; CDR3: CASSSGAVAEKLFF; DNA: TGTGCCAGCAGCTCCGGGGCAGTTGCTGAAAAACTGTTTTTT
D: .; V: TRBV5-1; J: TRBJ1-1; size: .; CDR3: CASSLRPGGSLYGPNTEAFF; DNA: TGCGCCAGCAGCTTGAGGCCGGGGGGCAGCCTATACGGCCCGAACACTGAAGCTTTCTTT
D: .; V: TRBV5-6; J: TRBJ1-2; size: .; CDR3: CASSSSTRDGGIYGYTF; DNA: TGTGCCAGCAGCTCCTCTACCCGGGACGGAGGGATCTATGGCTACACCTTC
D: TRBD1; V: TRBV7-9; J: TRBJ1-6; size: .; CDR3: CASSLSHFGQGNSPLHF; DNA: TGTGCCAGCAGCTTATCACATTTTGGACAGGGTAATTCACCCCTCCACTTT
D: .; V: TRBV6-5; J: TRBJ2-7; size: .; CDR3: CASSSNTYEQYF; DNA: TGTGCCAGCAGTTCGAACACGTACGAGCAGTACTTC
D: TRBD1; V: TRBV5-1; J: TRBJ1-2; size: .; CDR3: CASSLGEGTGGPNYGYTF; DNA: TGCGCCAGCAGCTTGGGAGAGGGGACAGGGGGCCCTAACTATGGCTACACCTTC
D: .; V: TRBV7-9; J: TRBJ1-1; size: .; CDR3: CASSPWEWGNTEAFF; DNA: TGTGCCAGCAGCCCATGGGAATGGGGCAACACTGAAGCTTTCTTT
D: TRBD1; V: TRBV18; J: TRBJ1-3; size: .; CDR3: CASSPGQGSGNTIYF; DNA: TGTGCCAGCTCACCCGGACAGGGGTCTGGAAACACCATATATTTT
D: TRBD2; V: TRBV2; J: TRBJ2-1; size: .; CDR3: CASRRLAGVSNNEQFF; DNA: TGTGCCAGCCGTAGGCTAGCGGGGGTCTCGAACAATGAGCAGTTCTTC
D: .; V: TRBV5-1; J: TRBJ2-7; size: few; CDR3: CASSLNVRQYHEQYF; DNA: TGCGCCAGCAGCTTGAATGTTAGGCAGTACCACGAGCAGTACTTC
D: .; V: TRBV25-1; J: TRBJ2-3; size: .; CDR3: CASNHGGSTDTQYF; DNA: TGTGCCAGCAACCACGGGGGAAGCACAGATACGCAGTATTTT
D: TRBD1; V: TRBV2; J: TRBJ1-2; size: few; CDR3: CASRIGQVRGYTF; DNA: TGTGCCAGCAGAATCGGACAGGTTCGGGGCTACACCTTC
D: TRBD1; V: TRBV6-7; J: TRBJ1-2; size: .; CDR3: CASSYSPGQGHQDGYTF; DNA: TGTGCCAGCAGTTACTCACCGGGACAGGGGCATCAGGATGGCTACACCTTC
D: TRBD2; V: TRBV11-2; J: TRBJ2-3; size: .; CDR3: CASSLGTGLAGTDTQYF; DNA: TGTGCCAGCAGTTTAGGTACAGGACTAGCGGGCACAGATACGCAGTATTTT
D: .; V: TRBV19; J: TRBJ1-1; size: .; CDR3: CASSIAMNTEAFF; DNA: TGTGCCAGTAGTATTGCGATGAACACTGAAGCTTTCTTT
D: TRBD2; V: TRBV18; J: TRBJ2-1; size: .; CDR3: CASSTTSGGLREQFF; DNA: TGTGCCAGCTCTACTACTAGCGGGGGACTCCGTGAGCAGTTCTTC
D: TRBD1; V: TRBV15; J: TRBJ1-2; size: .; CDR3: CATSRDRGQGGGYTF; DNA: TGTGCCACCAGCAGAGATCGGGGGCAGGGGGGTGGCTACACCTTC
D: .; V: TRBV1; J: TRBJ2-5; size: once; CDR3: CTSGPSGGCQETQYF; DNA: TGCACCAGCGGTCCTAGCGGGGGGTGCCAAGAGACCCAGTACTTC
D: TRBD1; V: TRBV6-1; J: TRBJ1-1; size: .; CDR3: CASSNRGSYTEAFF; DNA: TGTGCCAGCAGCAACAGGGGATCTTACACTGAAGCTTTCTTT
D: .; V: TRBV5-1; J: TRBJ2-5; size: .; CDR3: CASSLVWGSSQETQYF; DNA: TGCGCCAGCAGCTTGGTATGGGGTTCTAGCCAAGAGACCCAGTACTTC
D: TRBD2; V: TRBV7-3; J: TRBJ2-5; size: .; CDR3: CASTPSGGALETQYF; DNA: TGTGCCAGCACCCCTAGCGGGGGGGCATTGGAGACCCAGTACTTC
D: TRBD1; V: TRBV2; J: TRBJ2-2; size: .; CDR3: CASITTGGYTGELFF; DNA: TGTGCCAGCATCACGACAGGGGGCTACACCGGGGAGCTGTTTTTT
D: .; V: TRBV18; J: TRBJ2-3; size: .; CDR3: CASSPQGLGSTDTQYF; DNA: TGTGCCAGCTCACCCCAGGGTTTAGGGAGCACAGATACGCAGTATTTT